This is a list of T cell receptor beta chains from one sample in a study of early T cells in non-severe SARS-CoV-2 infection. TCRdb itself ran the 5' RACE reads through MiXCR, one entry per CDR3 protein. The sample holds approximately 120,000 distinct CDR3 sequences, more than 13% seen once. The sequenced sample was whole blood. The receptors derive from an adult who was a healthcare worker with PCR-confirmed SARS-CoV-2 infection or an uninfected control (not recorded which). The CDR3 runs from the conserved cysteine through the conserved F or W. The order of the fields is clone size, V gene, J gene, D gene, CDR3 DNA, CDR3 protein. A D gene is named only where the DNA matches it firmly. Size values are once, few and many counts, or a class for expanded clones, and some rows have none.

NA	TRBV3-1	TRBJ2-5	TRBD2	TGTGCCAGCAGCCAAGTTCGGACTAGCGGGGAGTACTTC	CASSQVRTSGEYF
NA	TRBV7-9	TRBJ1-1	NA	TGTGCCAGCGGTAGAAACACTGAAGCTTTCTTT	CASGRNTEAFF
NA	TRBV7-8	TRBJ1-1	NA	TGTGCCAGCAGCTTACGGGGGCCTGAAGCTTTCTTT	CASSLRGPEAFF
few	TRBV3-1	TRBJ1-2	NA	TGTGCCAGCAGCCAAGAACTGAGGACCCCGACTAACTATGGCTACACCTTC	CASSQELRTPTNYGYTF
once	TRBV2	TRBJ2-1	NA	TGTGCCAGCAGTGCGGGGGTTGCCTACAATGAGCAGTTCTTC	CASSAGVAYNEQFF
few	TRBV6-1	TRBJ1-1	NA	TGTGCCAGCAATGTACAGGGAACTGAAGCTTTCTTT	CASNVQGTEAFF
NA	TRBV11-2	TRBJ2-1	NA	TGTGCCAGCAGCTTAATGTGGGCGGTCTCCTACAATGAGCAGTTCTTC	CASSLMWAVSYNEQFF
NA	TRBV7-2	TRBJ1-4	NA	TGTGCCAGCAGCTTAGCCGGTTGGATTCGTGAAAAACTGTTTTTT	CASSLAGWIREKLFF
few	TRBV5-1	TRBJ1-6	TRBD1	TGCGCCAGCAGCTTGGGGACAGGTTTTCCCCTCCACTTT	CASSLGTGFPLHF
few	TRBV15	TRBJ2-1	TRBD1	TGTGCCACCAGCAGATCGCGGACAGGGGGCTACAATGAGCAGTTCTTC	CATSRSRTGGYNEQFF
few	TRBV7-3	TRBJ2-2	NA	TGTGCCAGCAGCTCCGGGCCGACCGGGGAGCTGTTTTTT	CASSSGPTGELFF
NA	TRBV4-1	TRBJ2-1	NA	TGCGCCAGCAGCCACGGGGGCGGGAGCTCCTACAATGAGCAGTTCTTC	CASSHGGGSSYNEQFF
NA	TRBV29-1	TRBJ2-2	NA	TGCAGCGTTGACACGGGGGTCAGCACCGGGGAGCTGTTTTTT	CSVDTGVSTGELFF
NA	TRBV20-1	TRBJ2-1	NA	TGCAGTGCTAGAGTTCCGGGTACTTACAATGAGCAGTTCTTC	CSARVPGTYNEQFF
few	TRBV19	TRBJ2-1	NA	TGTGCCAGTAGTATAGCCTTCGGACTAAAGAACAATGAGCAGTTCTTC	CASSIAFGLKNNEQFF
few	TRBV30	TRBJ2-3	NA	TGTGCCTGGAGCCGATGGAGCACAGATACGCAGTATTTT	CAWSRWSTDTQYF
few	TRBV12-3/TRBV12-4	TRBJ2-3	TRBD2	TGTGCCAGCAGTTTCCCGCTAGCGGGGTCTAAGGATACGCAGTATTTT	CASSFPLAGSKDTQYF
NA	TRBV5-1	TRBJ2-1	NA	TGCGCCAGCAGCTCCCAGGGCGGGGCTTACAATGAGCAGTTCTTC	CASSSQGGAYNEQFF
NA	TRBV6-1	TRBJ2-1	NA	TGTGCCAGCAGTGGTACAGGCGTTTTGTTGTACAATGAGCAGTTCTTC	CASSGTGVLLYNEQFF
NA	TRBV20-1	TRBJ1-5	NA	TGCAGTGCTAGCAGCCAGCAGGAAGATCAGCCCCAGCATTTT	CSASSQQEDQPQHF
few	TRBV6-5	TRBJ2-3	NA	TGTGCCAGCAGTTACTCCCGTTTCTTAGATACGCAGTATTTT	CASSYSRFLDTQYF
NA	TRBV7-2	TRBJ2-5	TRBD2	TGTGCCAGCAGCCAATCGACTAGCGGGGGATTTGAGACCCAGTACTTC	CASSQSTSGGFETQYF
NA	TRBV6-6	TRBJ1-2	NA	TGTGCCAGCAGTGACCGACAGCTAAACTATGGCTACACCTTC	CASSDRQLNYGYTF
few	TRBV19	TRBJ2-3	NA	TGTGCCAGTAGTGGAAGACAGGGACTCCTCCGTACAGATACGCAGTATTTT	CASSGRQGLLRTDTQYF
few	TRBV3-1	TRBJ2-1	TRBD2	TGTGCCAGCAGCCAATACGCTAGCGGGTCCTACAATGAGCAGTTCTTC	CASSQYASGSYNEQFF
NA	TRBV9	TRBJ2-3	NA	TGTGCCAGCAGCGTAGACGGCACAGATACGCAGTATTTT	CASSVDGTDTQYF
few	TRBV6-1	TRBJ1-1	NA	TGTGCCAGCAGTGAAGGATTGGGCGGGACGGCGAACACTGAAGCTTTCTTT	CASSEGLGGTANTEAFF
many	TRBV7-6	TRBJ2-3	NA	TGTGCCAGCAGCCGGACTGGAGATCGGTTTTCGCAGTATTTT	CASSRTGDRFSQYF
few	TRBV5-1	TRBJ2-7	TRBD1	TGCGCCAGCAGCTCGGGACAGCCCTACGAGCAGTACTTC	CASSSGQPYEQYF
few	TRBV6-4	TRBJ1-1	TRBD1	TGTGCCAGCAGACGGACAGGGTACACTGAAGCTTTCTTT	CASRRTGYTEAFF
few	TRBV7-6	TRBJ1-6	NA	TGTGCCAGCAGCTCCTGGACAGCGCATTCACCCCTCCACTTT	CASSSWTAHSPLHF
few	TRBV19	TRBJ2-5	NA	TGTGCCAGTAGTCGGCAGGGGACCCCGTACCAAGAGACCCAGTACTTC	CASSRQGTPYQETQYF
NA	TRBV13	TRBJ1-4	TRBD1	TGTGCCAGCAGCCGGGACAGGGGGCTCAGTGAAAAACTGTTTTTT	CASSRDRGLSEKLFF
few	TRBV4-1	TRBJ2-1	NA	TGCGCCAGCAGCCGTCAAAGTGAGCAGTTCTTC	CASSRQSEQFF
few	TRBV6-1	TRBJ2-3	NA	TGTGCCAGCAGTGAAGCGTGGGCAAATACGCAGTATTTT	CASSEAWANTQYF
NA	TRBV27	TRBJ1-6	NA	TGTGCCAGCAGTTTATTTTTACGCCCCACAGGGTTGGGTAATTCACCCCTCCACTTT	CASSLFLRPTGLGNSPLHF
many	TRBV7-2	TRBJ1-4	NA	TGTGCCAGCAGCCAGGGGCTCTGGGGGGAAAAACTGTTTTTT	CASSQGLWGEKLFF
NA	TRBV5-1	TRBJ2-3	NA	TGCGCCACGAACCTAGAGGGCAGTGGGACAGATACGCAGTATTTT	CATNLEGSGTDTQYF
few	TRBV6-6	TRBJ1-6	TRBD1	TGTGCCAGCAGTTACTCGTACGAGATTAGGGACAGGGAATCGGGTGAGGGCTCACCCCTCCACTTT	CASSYSYEIRDRESGEGSPLHF
few	TRBV20-1	TRBJ1-2	NA	TGCAGTGCTAGAGCCAGCCTGGTAAATGGCTACACCTTC	CSARASLVNGYTF
NA	TRBV5-4	TRBJ2-5	NA	TGTGCCAGCAGCTTGGCGGCGGGGGCAAAAGAGACCCAGTACTTC	CASSLAAGAKETQYF
NA	TRBV4-1	TRBJ1-6	NA	TGCGCCAGCAGCCAAGTACTGGGGTCACCCCTCCACTTT	CASSQVLGSPLHF
few	TRBV28	TRBJ2-7	NA	TGTGCCAGCAGTTTGGGTGAACAGGGCCACGAGCAGTACTTC	CASSLGEQGHEQYF
many	TRBV7-9	TRBJ1-1	NA	TGTGCCAGCAGCTTCGGGACCCCAAACACTGAAGCTTTCTTT	CASSFGTPNTEAFF
few	TRBV7-9	TRBJ2-1	NA	TGTGCCAGCAGCGGGGCCGGGACCTCAAGGGGTGAGCAGTTCTTC	CASSGAGTSRGEQFF
few	TRBV27	TRBJ1-1	NA	TGTGCCAGCAGTTCCGACAGGAGCTGGAGGGGTGAAGCTTTCTTT	CASSSDRSWRGEAFF
few	TRBV4-2	TRBJ2-7	NA	TGTGCCAGCAGCCAAGAAGTCAGGGCTTACGAGCAGTACTTC	CASSQEVRAYEQYF
few	TRBV4-1	TRBJ2-3	TRBD1	TGCGCCAGCAGCCCCCTGTCCGGACAGGGACGCACAGATACGCAGTATTTT	CASSPLSGQGRTDTQYF
few	TRBV19	TRBJ1-1	TRBD1	TGTGCCAGTAGTCCCGACAGGGGGCTAGGGACTGAAGCTTTCTTT	CASSPDRGLGTEAFF
few	TRBV6-5	TRBJ2-5	NA	TGTGCCAGCAGTTACATGAGGGGAGAATTGTACTTC	CASSYMRGELYF
few	TRBV7-6	TRBJ2-7	TRBD1	TGTGCCAGCAGCCGGGACAGTGGGTGGGAGCAGTACTTC	CASSRDSGWEQYF
few	TRBV5-1	TRBJ2-5	NA	TGCGCCAGCAGCCCACAGGGAGGAAAAACTCAAGAGACCCAGTACTTC	CASSPQGGKTQETQYF
NA	TRBV20-1	TRBJ2-3	NA	TGCAGTGCTAGAGTAAGCCTGGGCGAGATTTCGCAGTATTTT	CSARVSLGEISQYF